The 27 T cell receptor beta chains below come from one sample, sequenced in a study of blood T cell repertoires in COVID-19. The data were produced by immunoSEQ multiplex PCR, yet TCRdb's version contains in-frame clones alone and is incomplete. The sample consists of roughly 270,000 clones, less than 85% of them appearing once. The sequenced material came from PBMCs or T cells enriched from blood (not recorded which). Receptors originate from a woman between 45 and 65 years old who had recovered from COVID-19.

This chain joins TRBV11-2 and TRBJ2-1; 7 nucleotides line up with TRBD2. CDR1 SGHAT and CDR2 FQNNGV come from the germline V gene. V shed 2 bases and J 5 bases; nucleotides not matched to a gene: 12. The CDR3 is made up of 17 amino acids. The CDR3 spells CASSLNPGRASNNEQFF. For the CDR3, the DNA is TGTGCCAGCAGCTTAAATCCAGGGAGGGCTTCTAACAATGAGCAGTTCTTC.

This chain connects TRBV29-1 to TRBJ2-7; 12 nucleotides align to TRBD1. Germline V gene lookup returns CDR1 SQVTM and CDR2 ANQGSEA. The CDR3 contains 16 residues. With 5 bases clipped from V and 3 bases from J, the junction kept 11 bases outside the gene matches. The CDR3 region has the DNA TGCAGCGTTTTAGGGACAGGGGGCTCTAGTCTCTACGAGCAGTACTTC. Protein product: CSVLGTGGSSLYEQYF.

The CDR3 DNA is TGCAGCGTTGCCAGACTAGATTCCACCGGGGAGCTGTTTTTT. Residues: CSVARLDSTGELFF. The chain links TRBV29-1 to TRBJ2-2, with a possible D match to TRBD2 (6 bases). Germline V gives CDR1 SQVTM, CDR2 ANQGSEA. CDR3 length equals 14 residues. V was trimmed by 4 bases and J by 4 bases, leaving 13 bases between them.

Written as DNA, the CDR3 is TGTGCCAGCAGTGAAGAACAGGGTGATGGCTACACCTTC. This translates into CASSEEQGDGYTF. The chain carries TRBV6-1 and TRBJ1-2; maybe TRBD1 (6 bases). Germline V CDR1 and CDR2: MNHNS, SASEGT. The CDR3 is 13 residues long. V lost 1 base, J lost 6 bases, and 9 bases lay in between.

The V and J genes are TRBV6-2 or TRBV6-3 and TRBJ2-7, with no clear D. Trimming removed 3 bases at V and 10 bases at J, with 10 bases between. The germline gives CDR1 MNHEY, CDR2 SVGEGT. The CDR3 spans 11 residues. CDR3 nucleotides: TGTGCCAGCAGTTATACGACACATCAGTACTTC. Translating gives CASSYTTHQYF.

For the CDR3, the DNA is TGTGCCAGCAGCAAGGGGGCCAAAAACATTCAGTACTTC. Protein: CASSKGAKNIQYF. This sequence joins TRBV12-3 or TRBV12-4 and TRBJ2-4; the D gene is possibly TRBD1 (5 bases). V shed 6 bases and J shed 1 base, with 7 bases lying between them. The CDR3 contains 13 residues.

The CDR3 spells CASSGRGGRVGTQYF. As DNA, the CDR3 is TGTGCCAGCAGCGGACGAGGGGGCCGGGTTGGGACCCAGTACTTC. This chain connects TRBV9 to TRBJ2-5, with 7 bases fitting TRBD1. This CDR3 contains 15 residues. With 3 bases clipped from V and 7 bases from J, the junction kept 12 bases outside the gene matches. In germline, CDR1 is SGDLS, CDR2 YYNGEE.

CDR3 residues: CAGGEGYNEQFF. CDR3 nucleotide sequence: TGTGCCGGGGGGGAGGGCTACAATGAGCAGTTCTTC. The V gene is TRBV7-8, the J gene TRBJ2-1; 7 positions agree with TRBD2. The ends lost 11 bases at V and 3 bases at J; junction bases unmatched: 4. The CDR3 covers 12 residues. Germline V gives CDR1 SGHVS, CDR2 FQNEAQ.

The V gene is TRBV2, the J gene TRBJ2-1; D call uncertain. The germline CDR1 and CDR2 sequences are SNHLY and FYNNEI. V shed 8 bases and J shed 0 bases, with 11 bases lying between them. The CDR3 consists of 14 residues. CDR3 loop: CASAGAYSYNEQFF. The CDR3 nucleotides are TGTGCCAGCGCCGGAGCGTACTCCTACAATGAGCAGTTCTTC.

The chain carries TRBV7-2 and TRBJ2-7, with a weak D call TRBD2 (5 bases). The CDR3 length is 16 residues. Trimming removed 5 bases at V and 1 base at J, with 18 bases between. The germline gives CDR1 SGHTA, CDR2 FQGNSA. The CDR3 region is CASSTRLGPGSYEQYF. The CDR3 DNA reads TGTGCCAGCAGCACTAGGCTGGGCCCGGGGTCCTACGAGCAGTACTTC. Filled out from reference TRBV7-2 and TRBJ2-7, the complete variable domain reads GAGVSQSPSNKVTEKGKDVELRCDPISGHTALYWYRQSLGQGLEFLIYFQGNSAPDKSGLPSDRFSAERTGGSVSTLTIQRTQQEDSAVYLCASSTRLGPGSYEQYFGPGTRLTVT.

The rearrangement links TRBV27 to TRBJ1-2; TRBD1 might be the D (6 bases). The CDR3 extends over 14 amino acids. V lost 4 bases to trimming and J lost 5 bases, with 14 bases between them. In germline, CDR1 is MNHEY, CDR2 SMNVEV (reference sequence). CDR3 DNA: TGTGCCAGCAGTTCGGAACAGGGCGGGTATGGCTACACCTTC. Translated: CASSSEQGGYGYTF.

The J gene is TRBJ2-1, the V gene TRBV11-2, with TRBD2 matching 8 bases. V gave up 4 bases and J gave up 5 bases; unmatched junction bases: 16. This CDR3 contains 18 residues. The V gene's germline CDR1 is SGHAT and CDR2 FQNNGV. CDR3 bases: TGTGCCAGCAGCTCAGGAGGCCTAGCGGGTGAAATGCACAATGAGCAGTTCTTC. The encoded protein is CASSSGGLAGEMHNEQFF.

The J gene is TRBJ2-3, the V gene TRBV20-1; TRBD2 might be the D (5 bases). This CDR3 contains 11 residues. V was pared by 5 bases and J by 7 bases, with 10 bases between. CDR1 is DFQATT, CDR2 SNEGSKA, per germline (reference sequence). The CDR3 is CSASTGYTQYF. The CDR3 coding sequence is TGCAGTGCTTCAACGGGATATACGCAGTATTTT.

The chain employs TRBV30 and TRBJ1-3; D unresolved. Germline V gene lookup returns CDR1 GTSNPN and CDR2 SVGIG (reference sequence). The CDR3 contains 18 residues. V was pared by 2 bases and J by 0 bases, with 20 bases between. CDR3 sequence: CAWSPGWSPGTSGNTIYF. The DNA for the CDR3 is TGTGCCTGGAGTCCCGGGTGGTCGCCTGGTACCTCTGGAAACACCATATATTTT.

The chain recombines TRBV5-5 with TRBJ2-1; D is uncertain. Germline loops: CDR1 SGHKS, CDR2 YYEKEE (reference sequence). The CDR3 is 14 residues long. Trimming took 2 bases from V and 3 from J, leaving 9 bases between them. CDR3 protein: CASSFGNYYNEQFF. CDR3 bases: TGTGCCAGCAGCTTCGGCAACTACTACAATGAGCAGTTCTTC.

This clone was counted once. The rearrangement links TRBV15 to TRBJ2-3; TRBD2 agrees at 7 bases. Germline assignment: CDR1 LNHNV and CDR2 YYDKDF (reference sequence). After removal of 1 base from V and 0 bases from J, the junction contained 1 base not matched to a gene. The CDR3 is 15 residues long. The CDR3 is CATSRAAGSTDTQYF. CDR3 DNA sequence: TGTGCCACCAGCAGAGCAGCGGGGAGCACAGATACGCAGTATTTT.

The chain carries TRBV12-3 or TRBV12-4 and TRBJ1-2; unclear D gene. The CDR3 runs to 13 residues. Trimming pared 3 bases from V and 1 base from J, leaving 6 bases between. The CDR3 sequence: CASSFTGNYGYTF. The CDR3 coding sequence is TGTGCCAGCAGTTTTACGGGTAACTATGGCTACACCTTC.

The chain joins TRBV12-3 or TRBV12-4 to TRBJ2-1; a possible D gene is TRBD2 (5 bases). The CDR3 has 13 residues. The ends were cut back, 3 bases at V and 6 bases at J, with 9 bases in the middle. The CDR3, as DNA: TGTGCCAGCAGTTTCTCCGGAGGCAATGAGCAGTTCTTC. Amino acids: CASSFSGGNEQFF.

This clone has only one observation. The chain has TRBV5-1 and TRBJ2-3, with unresolved D. V gave up 2 bases and J gave up 6 bases, with 13 bases separating them. Per the germline V gene, CDR1 is SGHRS and CDR2 is YFSETQ. This CDR3 has 14 amino acids. The CDR3 bases are TGCGCCAGCAGCTTTGGTCCTACCTCCGATACGCAGTATTTT. It encodes CASSFGPTSDTQYF.

The chain employs TRBV5-6 and TRBJ1-2, with no clear D. In germline, CDR1 is SGHDT, CDR2 YYEEEE. The CDR3 covers 14 residues. Trimming pared 4 bases from V and 0 bases from J, leaving 10 bases between. CDR3 region: CASSSTGTNYGYTF. The CDR3 DNA sequence: TGTGCCAGCAGCAGTACCGGGACTAACTATGGCTACACCTTC.

This chain links TRBV30 with TRBJ1-1; D is unclear. The CDR3 covers 13 residues. Germline values: CDR1 GTSNPN, CDR2 SVGIG (reference sequence). The CDR3 loop reads CAYASDGVTEAFF. As DNA, the CDR3 is TGTGCTTACGCTTCTGATGGAGTTACTGAAGCTTTCTTT.

The J gene is TRBJ2-7, the V gene TRBV11-2; possible D gene TRBD2, 5 bases. The CDR3 has 13 amino acids. Trimming pared 10 bases from V and 3 bases from J, leaving 16 bases between. The germline V gene encodes CDR1 SGHAT and CDR2 FQNNGV. The CDR3 nucleotides read TGTGCCACCAAGCGGACGGAATACTACGAGCAGTACTTC. As protein: CATKRTEYYEQYF.

This clone has only one observation. This rearrangement joins TRBV4-2 to TRBJ1-4; D gene uncertain. Deletions cut 8 bases from V and 5 bases from J, with 18 bases between. The CDR3 is made up of 15 amino acids. The V gene's germline CDR1 is LGHNA and CDR2 YNFKEQ. The CDR3 protein is CASSPQSKRNEKLFF. CDR3 sequence (DNA): TGTGCCAGCTCCCCCCAGTCGAAGCGGAATGAAAAACTGTTTTTT.

The chain employs TRBV15 and TRBJ1-5; D uncertain. The CDR3 totals 13 residues. V lost 5 bases, J lost 11 bases, and 16 bases lay in between. Germline CDR1 LNHNV, CDR2 YYDKDF (reference sequence). CDR3 DNA: TGTGCCACCAGCCAACCCGGGGATAGGTCCCAGCATTTT. This sequence encodes CATSQPGDRSQHF.

V gene TRBV5-1 combines with J gene TRBJ2-5, with 10 bases identical to TRBD2. The CDR3 runs 16 residues. Trimming took 2 bases from V and 1 from J; bases not matched to a gene: 5. The germline CDR1 and CDR2 sequences are SGHRS and YFSETQ. Here the CDR3 DNA reads TGCGCCAGCAGCTTTAGCGGGGGGCACCTCCAAGAGACCCAGTACTTC. Translation gives CASSFSGGHLQETQYF.

The chain carries TRBV3-1 (or the pseudogene TRBV3-2) and TRBJ1-6; D may be TRBD1 (5 bases). Germline V gene data show CDR1 as LGHDT and CDR2 as YNNKEL (reference sequence). V gave up 0 bases and J gave up 9 bases, with 12 bases separating them. CDR3 length: 15 amino acids. CDR3 sequence: CASSQDGGLGSPLHF. CDR3 sequence (DNA): TGTGCCAGCAGCCAAGACGGGGGTTTGGGTTCACCCCTCCACTTT.

The chain couples TRBV7-2 to TRBJ2-7, with TRBD2 identical over 9 bases. The CDR3 is made up of 17 amino acids. The V gene end was trimmed by 4 bases and the J gene end by 3 bases; junction bases not matched to a gene: 13. Germline V gives CDR1 SGHTA, CDR2 FQGNSA. CDR3 residues: CASSSHKPGLAGYEQYF. In DNA, the CDR3 is TGTGCCAGCAGCTCCCACAAACCGGGACTAGCAGGCTACGAGCAGTACTTC. Complete variable domain (other parts from reference TRBV7-2 and TRBJ2-7): GAGVSQSPSNKVTEKGKDVELRCDPISGHTALYWYRQSLGQGLEFLIYFQGNSAPDKSGLPSDRFSAERTGGSVSTLTIQRTQQEDSAVYLCASSSHKPGLAGYEQYFGPGTRLTVT.